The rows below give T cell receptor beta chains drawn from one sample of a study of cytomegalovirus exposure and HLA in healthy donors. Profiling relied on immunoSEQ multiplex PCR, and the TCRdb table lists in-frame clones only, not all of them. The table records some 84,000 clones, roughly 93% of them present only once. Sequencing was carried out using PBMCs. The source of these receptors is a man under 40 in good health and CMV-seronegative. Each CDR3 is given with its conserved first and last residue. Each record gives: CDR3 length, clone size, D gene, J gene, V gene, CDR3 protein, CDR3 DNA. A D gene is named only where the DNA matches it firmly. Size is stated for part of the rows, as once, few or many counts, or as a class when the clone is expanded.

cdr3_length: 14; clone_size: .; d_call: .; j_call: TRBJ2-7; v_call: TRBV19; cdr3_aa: CASSITGGAYEQYF; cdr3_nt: TGTGCCAGTAGTATAACTGGCGGGGCCTACGAGCAGTACTTC
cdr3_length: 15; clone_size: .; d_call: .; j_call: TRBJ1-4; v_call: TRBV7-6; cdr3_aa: CASSGRQEVNEKLFF; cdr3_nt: TGTGCCAGCAGTGGTAGACAGGAGGTTAATGAAAAACTGTTTTTT
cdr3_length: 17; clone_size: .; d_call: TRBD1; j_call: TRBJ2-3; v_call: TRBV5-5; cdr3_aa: CASSSGTGIPSTDTQYF; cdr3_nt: TGTGCCAGCAGCTCCGGGACAGGGATCCCTAGCACAGATACGCAGTATTTT
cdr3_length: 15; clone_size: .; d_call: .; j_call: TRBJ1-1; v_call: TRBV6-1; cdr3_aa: CASSTQGRGGTEAFF; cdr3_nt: TGTGCCAGCAGTACTCAAGGGAGGGGGGGAACTGAAGCTTTCTTT
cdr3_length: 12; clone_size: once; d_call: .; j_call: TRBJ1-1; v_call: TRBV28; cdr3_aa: CASKTGPVEAFF; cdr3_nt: TGTGCCAGTAAGACAGGTCCAGTTGAAGCTTTCTTT
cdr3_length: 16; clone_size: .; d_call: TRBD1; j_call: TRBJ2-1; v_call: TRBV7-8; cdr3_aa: CASSLGGQLSYNEQFF; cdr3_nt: TGTGCCAGCAGCTTAGGGGGACAGCTCTCCTACAATGAGCAGTTCTTC
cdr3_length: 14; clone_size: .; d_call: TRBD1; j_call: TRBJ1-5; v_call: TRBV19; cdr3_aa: CASSIVGQYRPQHF; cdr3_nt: TGTGCCAGTAGTATAGTGGGACAGTATCGGCCCCAGCATTTT
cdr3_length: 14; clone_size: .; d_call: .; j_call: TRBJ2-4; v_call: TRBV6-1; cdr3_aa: CASSPGIAKNIQYF; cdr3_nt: TGTGCCAGCAGTCCGGGGATAGCCAAAAACATTCAGTACTTC
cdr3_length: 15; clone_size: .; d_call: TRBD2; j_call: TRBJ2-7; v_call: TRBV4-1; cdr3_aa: CASSPQGGVSYEQYF; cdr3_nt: TGCGCCAGCAGCCCGCAGGGAGGGGTGTCCTACGAGCAGTACTTC
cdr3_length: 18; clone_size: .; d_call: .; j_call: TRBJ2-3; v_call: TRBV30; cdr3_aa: CAWSKGVKSISSTDTQYF; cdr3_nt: TGTGCCTGGAGTAAAGGAGTCAAGTCCATCTCTAGCACAGATACGCAGTATTTT
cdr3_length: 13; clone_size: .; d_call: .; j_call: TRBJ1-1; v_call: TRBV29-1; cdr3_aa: CSVVGGRNTEAFF; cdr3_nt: TGCAGCGTTGTCGGAGGGCGAAACACTGAAGCTTTCTTT
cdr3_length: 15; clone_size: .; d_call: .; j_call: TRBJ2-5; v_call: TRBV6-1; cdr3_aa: CASSLAGTSQETQYF; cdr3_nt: TGTGCCAGCAGCTTGGCCGGGACATCACAAGAGACCCAGTACTTC
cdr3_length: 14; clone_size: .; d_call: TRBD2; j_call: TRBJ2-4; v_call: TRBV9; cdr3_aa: CASSVGAGGNIQYF; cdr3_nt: TGTGCCAGCAGCGTAGGGGCGGGGGGAAACATTCAGTACTTC
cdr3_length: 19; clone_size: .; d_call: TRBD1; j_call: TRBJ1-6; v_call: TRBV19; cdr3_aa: CASSPRDRGQSSYNSPLHF; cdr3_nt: TGTGCCAGTAGTCCCCGGGACAGGGGGCAGAGCTCCTATAATTCACCCCTCCACTTT
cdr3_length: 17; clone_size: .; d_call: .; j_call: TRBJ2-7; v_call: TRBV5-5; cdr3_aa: CASSLQGSFRGAYEQYF; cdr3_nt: TGTGCCAGCAGCTTACAGGGGTCTTTTCGCGGGGCTTACGAGCAGTACTTC
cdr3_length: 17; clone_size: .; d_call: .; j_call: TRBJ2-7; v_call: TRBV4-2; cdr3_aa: CASSQEAGTRFSYEQYF; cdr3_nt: TGTGCCAGCAGCCAGGAGGCCGGGACAAGATTCTCGTACGAGCAGTACTTC
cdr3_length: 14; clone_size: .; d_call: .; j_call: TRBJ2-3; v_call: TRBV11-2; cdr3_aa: CASSYGGSTDTQYF; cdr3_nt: TGTGCCAGCAGCTATGGGGGGAGCACAGATACGCAGTATTTT
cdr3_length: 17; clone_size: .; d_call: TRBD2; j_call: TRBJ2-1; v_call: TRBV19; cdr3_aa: CATGGLAGRSSYNEQFF; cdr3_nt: TGTGCCACTGGCGGGCTAGCGGGCAGAAGCTCCTACAATGAGCAGTTCTTC
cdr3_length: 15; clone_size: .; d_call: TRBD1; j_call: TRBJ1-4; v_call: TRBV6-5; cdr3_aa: CASSRTDRGNEKLFF; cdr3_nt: TGTGCCAGCAGTAGAACTGACAGGGGGAATGAAAAACTGTTTTTT
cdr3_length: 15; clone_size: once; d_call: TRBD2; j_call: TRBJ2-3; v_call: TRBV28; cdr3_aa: CAGRPSGSGTDTQYF; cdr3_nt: TGTGCCGGAAGGCCGAGCGGGAGCGGCACAGATACGCAGTATTTT
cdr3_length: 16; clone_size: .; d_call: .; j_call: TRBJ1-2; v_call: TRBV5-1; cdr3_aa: CASSYGPRESFNGYTF; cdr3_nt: TGCGCCAGCAGTTATGGCCCTCGGGAGTCTTTTAACGGCTACACCTTC
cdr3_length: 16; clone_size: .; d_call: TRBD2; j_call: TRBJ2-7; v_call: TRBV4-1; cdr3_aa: CASSQDSSSGGYEQYF; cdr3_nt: TGCGCCAGCAGCCAAGATTCGTCTAGCGGGGGATACGAGCAGTACTTC
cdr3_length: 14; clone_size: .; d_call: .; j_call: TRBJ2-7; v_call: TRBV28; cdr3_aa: CASSFPGSPYEQYF; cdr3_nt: TGTGCCAGCAGTTTTCCGGGATCTCCCTACGAGCAGTACTTC
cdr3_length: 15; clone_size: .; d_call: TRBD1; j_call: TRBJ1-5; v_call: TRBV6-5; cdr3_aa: CASSPGQTSNQPQHF; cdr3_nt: TGTGCCAGCAGCCCGGGACAGACAAGCAATCAGCCCCAGCATTTT
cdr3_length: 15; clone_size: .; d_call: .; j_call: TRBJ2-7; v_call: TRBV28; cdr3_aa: CASRGAGLGLLEQYF; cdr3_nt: TGTGCCAGCAGAGGGGCCGGTTTGGGACTCTTAGAGCAGTACTTC
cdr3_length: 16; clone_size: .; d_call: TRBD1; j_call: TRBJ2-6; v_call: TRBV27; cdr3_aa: CASSPQGVSGANVLTF; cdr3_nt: TGTGCCAGCAGTCCACAGGGGGTGTCTGGGGCCAACGTCCTGACTTTC
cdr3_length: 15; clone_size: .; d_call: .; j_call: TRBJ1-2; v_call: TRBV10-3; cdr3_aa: CAISDDLGANYGYTF; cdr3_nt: TGTGCCATCAGTGACGATTTAGGGGCTAACTATGGCTACACCTTC
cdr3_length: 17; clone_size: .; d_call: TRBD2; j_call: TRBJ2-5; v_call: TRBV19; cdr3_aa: CASSIDDRGRAGETQYF; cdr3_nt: TGTGCCAGTAGTATAGATGACCGCGGGAGGGCCGGGGAGACCCAGTACTTC
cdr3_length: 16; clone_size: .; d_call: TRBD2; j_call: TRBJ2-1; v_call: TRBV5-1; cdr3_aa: CASSLLASGITDEQFF; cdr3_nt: TGCGCCAGCAGCTTGTTGGCTAGCGGGATCACGGATGAGCAGTTCTTC
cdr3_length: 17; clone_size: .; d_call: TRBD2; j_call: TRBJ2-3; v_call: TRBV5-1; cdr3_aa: CASNLAGGTTGTDTQYF; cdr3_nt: TGCGCCAGCAACTTAGCGGGGGGGACGACGGGCACAGATACGCAGTATTTT
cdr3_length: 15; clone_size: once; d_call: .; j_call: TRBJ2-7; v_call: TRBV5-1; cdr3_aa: CASTALGGDTLKQYF; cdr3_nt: TGCGCCAGCACCGCGCTCGGAGGCGACACGCTAAAGCAGTACTTC
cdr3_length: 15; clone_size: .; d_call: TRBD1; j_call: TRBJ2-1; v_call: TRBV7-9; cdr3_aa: CASSQTGGVYNEQFF; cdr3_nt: TGTGCCAGCAGCCAGACAGGGGGCGTCTACAATGAGCAGTTCTTC
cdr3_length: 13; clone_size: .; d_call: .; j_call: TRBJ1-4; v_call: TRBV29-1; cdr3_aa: CSVVGRDNEKLFF; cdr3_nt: TGCAGCGTTGTAGGCAGGGATAATGAAAAACTGTTTTTT
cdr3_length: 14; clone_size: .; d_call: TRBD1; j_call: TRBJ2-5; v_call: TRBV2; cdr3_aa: CASRPRDRGETQYF; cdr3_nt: TGTGCCAGCAGACCCCGGGACAGGGGTGAGACCCAGTACTTC
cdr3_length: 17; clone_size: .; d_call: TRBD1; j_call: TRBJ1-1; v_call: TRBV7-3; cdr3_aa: CASSPRDRGPMNTEAFF; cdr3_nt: TGTGCCAGCAGCCCACGGGACAGGGGACCCATGAACACTGAAGCTTTCTTT
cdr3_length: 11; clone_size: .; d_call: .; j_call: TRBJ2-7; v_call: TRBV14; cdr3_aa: CASSQEYEQYF; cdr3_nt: TGTGCCAGCAGCCAGGAGTACGAGCAGTACTTC
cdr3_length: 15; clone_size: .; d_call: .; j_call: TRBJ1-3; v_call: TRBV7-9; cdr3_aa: CASSSEQGSGNTIYF; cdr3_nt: TGTGCCAGCAGCTCCGAACAGGGATCGGGAAACACCATATATTTT
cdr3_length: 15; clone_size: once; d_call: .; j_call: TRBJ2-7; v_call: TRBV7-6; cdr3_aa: CASSFTPGTNYEQYF; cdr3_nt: TGTGCCAGCAGCTTCACTCCCGGGACAAACTACGAGCAGTACTTC
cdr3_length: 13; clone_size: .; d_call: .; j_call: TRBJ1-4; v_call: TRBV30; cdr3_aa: CAWSRSTNEKLFF; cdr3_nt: TGTGCCTGGAGTCGGTCAACTAATGAAAAACTGTTTTTT
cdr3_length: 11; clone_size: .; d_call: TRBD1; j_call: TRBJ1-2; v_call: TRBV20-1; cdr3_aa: CSAWTGNGYTF; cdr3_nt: TGCAGTGCATGGACAGGGAATGGCTACACCTTC
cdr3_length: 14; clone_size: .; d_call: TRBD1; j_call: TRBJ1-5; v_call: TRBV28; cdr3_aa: CASSVDRGFSAQHF; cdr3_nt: TGTGCCAGCAGCGTGGACAGGGGTTTTTCGGCCCAGCATTTT
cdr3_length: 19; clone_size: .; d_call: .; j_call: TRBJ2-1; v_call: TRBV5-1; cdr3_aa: CASTGIDYPSIRSYNEQFF; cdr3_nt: TGCGCCAGCACCGGGATCGACTACCCATCAATACGCTCCTACAATGAGCAGTTCTTC
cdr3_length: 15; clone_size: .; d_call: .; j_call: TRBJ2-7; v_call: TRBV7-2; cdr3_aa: CASSLGATRTYEQYF; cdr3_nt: TGTGCCAGCAGCTTAGGGGCCACTCGGACCTACGAGCAGTACTTC
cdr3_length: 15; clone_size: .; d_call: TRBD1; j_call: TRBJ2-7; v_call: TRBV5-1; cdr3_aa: CASSRTGGLYYEQYF; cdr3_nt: TGCGCCAGCAGCCGGACAGGGGGACTCTACTACGAGCAGTACTTC
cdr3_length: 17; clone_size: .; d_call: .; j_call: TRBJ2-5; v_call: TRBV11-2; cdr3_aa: CASSAAYSGNFQETQYF; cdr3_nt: TGTGCCAGCAGCGCCGCCTACTCCGGGAACTTTCAAGAGACCCAGTACTTC
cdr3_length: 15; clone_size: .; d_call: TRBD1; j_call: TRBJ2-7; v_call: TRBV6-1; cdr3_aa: CASRYDRGPSYEQYF; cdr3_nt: TGTGCCAGCAGATATGACAGGGGGCCATCCTACGAGCAGTACTTC
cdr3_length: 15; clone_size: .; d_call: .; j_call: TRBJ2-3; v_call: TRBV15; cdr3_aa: CATSRDQASTDTQYF; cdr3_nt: TGTGCCACCAGCAGAGACCAAGCGAGCACAGATACGCAGTATTTT
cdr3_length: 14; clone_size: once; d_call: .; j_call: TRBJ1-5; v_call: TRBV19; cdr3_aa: CASSSGNSNQPQHF; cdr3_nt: TGTGCCAGTAGTAGCGGCAATAGCAATCAGCCCCAGCATTTT
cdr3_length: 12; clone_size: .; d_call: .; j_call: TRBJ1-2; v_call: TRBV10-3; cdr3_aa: CAISEGQGGYTF; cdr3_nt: TGTGCCATCAGTGAAGGACAAGGTGGCTACACCTTC
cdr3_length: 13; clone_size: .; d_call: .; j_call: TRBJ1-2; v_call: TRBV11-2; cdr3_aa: CASSSRGSYGYTF; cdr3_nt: TGTGCCAGCAGTTCAAGGGGAAGCTATGGCTACACCTTC